The next 26 T cell receptor beta chains were all read from a single sample in a study of shared T cell receptors in the human thymus. Libraries were prepared by immunoSEQ multiplex PCR; TCRdb keeps only in-frame clonotypes and omits some of them. This sample has approximately 400,000 clones, with 95% found just once. What was sequenced was thymocytes. All receptors derive from a human donor.

The chain combines TRBV30 with TRBJ2-7; no reliable D call. In germline, CDR1 is GTSNPN, CDR2 SVGIG (reference sequence). V was pared by 5 bases and J by 0 bases, with 11 bases between. The CDR3 consists of 13 residues. The CDR3 region has the DNA TGTGCCTGGTCTTGGGCGAGCTCCTACGAGCAGTACTTC. It translates to CAWSWASSYEQYF. Supplemented by reference TRBV30 and TRBJ2-7, the full variable domain reads SQTIHQWPATLVQPVGSPLSLECTVEGTSNPNLYWYRQAAGRGLQLLFYSVGIGQISSEVPQNLSASRPQDRQFILSSKKLLLSDSGFYLCAWSWASSYEQYFGPGTRLTVT.

The chain combines TRBV27 with TRBJ2-7; 10 bases match TRBD1. CDR1 and CDR2 (germline): MNHEY, SMNVEV (reference sequence). This CDR3 comprises 15 residues. The V gene end was trimmed by 2 bases and the J gene end by 4 bases; junction bases not matched to a gene: 5. The DNA for the CDR3 is TGTGCCAGCAGTTTAAGTCGACAGGGGGCGTACGAGCAGTACTTC. Translating gives CASSLSRQGAYEQYF.

This clone was observed a few times. V is TRBV7-9 and J is TRBJ1-3; D is unresolved. Between the trimmed V and J ends, which lost 1 base and 0 bases, there was a span of 4 bases. Germline CDR1 SEHNR, CDR2 FQNEAQ (reference sequence). The CDR3 is 14 residues long. The CDR3 region has the DNA TGTGCCAGCAGCTTAGGGATCTCTGGAAACACCATATATTTT. Its protein is CASSLGISGNTIYF.

This chain uses TRBV7-8 with TRBJ1-1; no firm D call. Germline lookup yields CDR1 SGHVS and CDR2 FQNEAQ. Trimming stripped 5 bases from V and 1 base from J, with 17 bases between. This CDR3 comprises 16 residues. The CDR3 loop is CASSPREDHGNTEAFF. In DNA form, the CDR3 reads TGTGCCAGCAGCCCACGAGAAGATCACGGGAACACTGAAGCTTTCTTT.

The chain joins TRBV28 to TRBJ2-1, with 11 nucleotides matching TRBD2. The trim removed 8 bases at V and 13 bases at J, leaving 13 bases unmatched. CDR1 MDHEN and CDR2 SYDVKM come from the germline V gene. The CDR3 length is 14 residues. CDR3 DNA: TGTGCCAGCCAGACTTTGACTAGCGGGAATCCTCAGTTCTTC. It yields the protein CASQTLTSGNPQFF.

This clone was seen a single time. The rearrangement links TRBV29-1 to TRBJ2-6, with D hard to call. The CDR3 runs 14 residues. Per germline, CDR1 SQVTM and CDR2 ANQGSEA. Trimming took 7 bases from V and 0 from J, leaving 10 bases between them. Written as DNA, the CDR3 is TGCAGCGCCCGCCTTTCCTCTGGGGCCAACGTCCTGACTTTC. This gives the protein CSARLSSGANVLTF.

This chain joins TRBV5-4 and TRBJ2-5; tentatively, D is TRBD1 (6 bases). The CDR3 sequence is 14 residues long. Trimming left V 1 base short and J 6 bases short, with 13 bases between. Germline CDR1 and CDR2: SGHNT and YYREEE (reference sequence). CDR3 residues: CASSLYWGPKTQYF. CDR3 coding DNA: TGTGCCAGCAGCTTGTATTGGGGGCCGAAGACCCAGTACTTC.

The CDR3 region has the DNA TGCGCCAGCAGCCAAGATGCGGGACAGGACTACGAGCAGTACTTC. It yields the protein CASSQDAGQDYEQYF. The rearrangement joins TRBV4-1 to TRBJ2-7; 8 bases fit TRBD1. CDR3 length: 15 residues. V lost 0 bases and J lost 3; bases outside the gene matches: 4. Germline CDR1 and CDR2: MGHRA and YSYEKL.

This clone was recorded a few times. V gene TRBV5-1 combines with J gene TRBJ2-1; TRBD1 aligns across 10 bases. The trim removed 3 bases at V and 3 bases at J, leaving 3 bases unmatched. CDR1 and CDR2 from the germline V gene are SGHRS and YFSETQ. The CDR3 contains 15 residues. The CDR3 is CASSYRDRGYNEQFF. The CDR3 DNA reads TGCGCCAGCAGCTACCGGGACAGGGGCTACAATGAGCAGTTCTTC.

V and J are TRBV27 and TRBJ1-5, with D uncertain. Per germline, CDR1 MNHEY and CDR2 SMNVEV (reference sequence). This CDR3 has 13 residues. Trimming left V 2 bases short and J 2 bases short, with 4 bases between. CDR3 in amino acids: CASSLIGNQPQHF. As DNA, the CDR3 is TGTGCCAGCAGTTTAATTGGCAATCAGCCCCAGCATTTT.

The rearrangement uses TRBV6-5 and TRBJ2-7, with 11 bases matching TRBD2. The CDR3 runs to 15 residues. CDR1 and CDR2 from the germline V gene are MNHEY and SVGAGI. V was pared by 5 bases and J by 0 bases, with 3 bases of the junction left unmatched. The CDR3 is CASSRSGRASYEQYF. CDR3 nucleotide sequence: TGTGCCAGCAGTCGTAGCGGGAGGGCCTCCTACGAGCAGTACTTC.

This chain joins TRBV5-6 and TRBJ1-4, with D possibly TRBD1 on 5 matching bases. The V gene lost 0 bases and the J gene lost 6 bases, with 12 bases spanning the gap. The CDR3 is made up of 15 amino acids. Germline V gives CDR1 SGHDT, CDR2 YYEEEE. CDR3 in amino acids: CASSLELGDDEKLFF. The CDR3 coding sequence is TGTGCCAGCAGCTTGGAGTTGGGGGACGATGAAAAACTGTTTTTT. The complete variable domain, with remaining parts taken from reference TRBV5-6 and TRBJ1-4, reads DAGVTQSPTHLIKTRGQQVTLRCSPKSGHDTVSWYQQALGQGPQFIFQYYEEEERQRGNFPDRFSGHQFPNYSSELNVNALLLGDSALYLCASSLELGDDEKLFFGSGTQLSVL.

The sample holds a few counts of this clone. The CDR3 DNA sequence: TGTGCCAGCAGCTTAGCATCTAGCACAGATACGCAGTATTTT. This translates into CASSLASSTDTQYF. The V and J genes are TRBV5-4 and TRBJ2-3; D uncertain. Germline-derived CDR1 and CDR2 are SGHNT and YYREEE (reference sequence). The CDR3 has 14 amino acids. V was trimmed by 2 bases and J by 0 bases, leaving 7 bases between them. The full variable domain, with the rest looked up from reference TRBV5-4 and TRBJ2-3, is ETGVTQSPTHLIKTRGQQVTLRCSSQSGHNTVSWYQQALGQGPQFIFQYYREEENGRGNFPPRFSGLQFPNYSSELNVNALELDDSALYLCASSLASSTDTQYFGPGTRLTVL.

Here the CDR3 DNA reads TGTGCCAGCAGTCCCCTGACAGGGTCATTCGGCGGGACTTCCTACGAGCAGTACTTC. Amino acids: CASSPLTGSFGGTSYEQYF. The chain employs TRBV27 and TRBJ2-7, with D possibly matching TRBD1 (7 bases). CDR3 length: 19 residues. The V and J ends lost 5 bases and 1 base respectively, with 27 bases between them. Germline V gene data show CDR1 as MNHEY and CDR2 as SMNVEV (reference sequence).

This clone appeared once. This chain's CDR3 is CASSRRATNEKLFF. The CDR3 DNA follows: TGTGCCAGTAGTAGGAGAGCAACTAATGAAAAACTGTTTTTT. The chain links TRBV19 to TRBJ1-4; no reliable D call. The V and J ends lost 4 bases and 0 bases respectively, with 6 bases between them. The germline CDR1 and CDR2 sequences are LNHDA and SQIVND (reference sequence). This CDR3 is 14 amino acids long.

The rearrangement links TRBV4-1 to TRBJ2-1, with a weak D call TRBD1 (6 bases). Deletions cut 3 bases from V and 9 bases from J, with 9 bases between. The CDR3 contains 12 residues. Looked up from germline, CDR1 is MGHRA and CDR2 is YSYEKL. The CDR3 DNA follows: TGCGCCAGCAGCCACCTCAGGGGTGAGCAGTTCTTC. Encoded protein: CASSHLRGEQFF.

The chain is built from TRBV7-6 and TRBJ2-2; no clear D gene. The V gene lost 5 bases and the J gene lost 5 bases, with 6 bases spanning the gap. CDR3 length: 12 amino acids. The germline CDR1 and CDR2 sequences are SGHVS and FNYEAQ. The CDR3 nucleotides are TGTGCCAGCAGCGCCCTGACCGGGGAGCTGTTTTTT. Protein sequence: CASSALTGELFF. Full variable domain (outside the CDR3, taken from reference TRBV7-6 and TRBJ2-2): GAGVSQSPRYKVTKRGQDVALRCDPISGHVSLYWYRQALGQGPEFLTYFNYEAQQDKSGLPNDRFSAERPEGSISTLTIQRTEQRDSAMYRCASSALTGELFFGEGSRLTVL.

The chain links TRBV7-9 to TRBJ2-2, with 9 nucleotides matching TRBD1. The CDR3 has 13 residues. Germline values: CDR1 SEHNR, CDR2 FQNEAQ (reference sequence). The ends lost 5 bases at V and 7 bases at J; junction bases unmatched: 2. As DNA, the CDR3 is TGTGCCAGCAGCCAGACAGGGGGCGGGGAGCTGTTTTTT. Translated, it gives CASSQTGGGELFF.

The chain recombines TRBV28 with TRBJ1-1; the D gene is possibly TRBD1 (5 bases). CDR1 is MDHEN, CDR2 SYDVKM, per germline. The CDR3 sequence is 17 residues long. Trimming stripped 7 bases from V and 0 bases from J, with 21 bases between. The CDR3 reads CASNVPNRISMNTEAFF. The CDR3 nucleotides read TGTGCCAGCAACGTACCTAACAGGATTTCTATGAACACTGAAGCTTTCTTT.

The gene calls are TRBV15 and TRBJ2-7; 8 nucleotides align to TRBD2. The V segment lost 5 bases and the J segment 2 bases; nucleotides outside the gene matches: 11. The germline V gene has CDR1 LNHNV and CDR2 YYDKDF (reference sequence). The CDR3 extends over 16 amino acids. For the CDR3, the DNA is TGTGCCACCAGCGAAACTGGCTGCGGGAGGACCTACGAGCAGTACTTC. This codes for CATSETGCGRTYEQYF.

For the CDR3, the DNA is TGTGCCAGCAGCAGGGGGGAACTTCGAAACACCATATATTTT. The encoded protein is CASSRGELRNTIYF. The rearrangement joins TRBV28 to TRBJ1-3, with TRBD1 matching 7 bases. The germline V gene encodes CDR1 MDHEN and CDR2 SYDVKM. The CDR3 extends over 14 amino acids. The J segment lost 5 bases and the V segment lost 6 bases, leaving 7 bases of the junction unmatched. Full variable domain (missing parts from reference TRBV28 and TRBJ1-3): DVKVTQSSRYLVKRTGEKVFLECVQDMDHENMFWYRQDPGLGLRLIYFSYDVKMKEKGDIPEGYSVSREKKERFSLILESASTNQTSMYLCASSRGELRNTIYFGEGSWLTVV.

The gene calls are TRBV19 and TRBJ2-7, with D possibly TRBD1 on 7 matching bases. Trimming left V 4 bases short and J 3 bases short, with 13 bases between. This CDR3 contains 14 residues. Germline V lookup: CDR1 LNHDA, CDR2 SQIVND (reference sequence). The CDR3 DNA is TGTGCCAGTAGTAGACAGGGAGGAAGCTACGAGCAGTACTTC. Amino acid sequence: CASSRQGGSYEQYF.

The chain uses TRBV23-1 and TRBJ2-7; D may be TRBD1 (5 bases). TRBV23-1 is flagged as an ORF with uncertain function. Trimming cost V 0 bases and J 5 bases, with 11 bases left between them. The CDR3 runs to 14 residues. CDR3 DNA sequence: TGCGCCAGCAGTCAATCGGTAAGGGGCCACGAGCAGTACTTC. It codes for CASSQSVRGHEQYF.

J is TRBJ2-7 and V is TRBV18; a weak D match, TRBD2 (5 bases). Trimming pared 0 bases from V and 7 bases from J, leaving 19 bases between. CDR3 length equals 16 residues. Germline V gives CDR1 KGHSH, CDR2 LQKENI. CDR3 sequence reads: CASSPPFRAESREQYF. CDR3 sequence (DNA): TGTGCCAGCTCACCACCTTTTCGAGCGGAGTCTAGAGAGCAGTACTTC.

The V gene is TRBV7-2, the J gene TRBJ2-7, with D possibly called TRBD1 or TRBD2 (5 bases each). CDR1 SGHTA and CDR2 FQGNSA come from the germline V gene. Trimming pared 5 bases from V and 1 base from J, leaving 21 bases between. This CDR3 is 17 amino acids long. Here the CDR3 reads CASSDPTGRGISYEQYF. As DNA, the CDR3 is TGTGCCAGCAGCGACCCGACGGGCCGGGGCATATCCTACGAGCAGTACTTC.

The V and J genes are TRBV27 and TRBJ1-1, with TRBD1 as a possible D gene (6 bases). Looked up from germline, CDR1 is MNHEY and CDR2 is SMNVEV (reference sequence). V lost 7 bases and J 2 bases, leaving 17 bases between the germline ends. The CDR3 contains 15 residues. This CDR3 is CASNDGGRRNTEAFF. CDR3 nucleotides: TGTGCCAGCAACGACGGGGGGCGGAGAAACACTGAAGCTTTCTTT.